Below are 27 T cell receptor beta chains sequenced from a single sample in a study of shared clonotypes between healthy human individuals. Assay: immunoSEQ multiplex PCR; the TCRdb copy retains only in-frame clones and omits some. There are just over 2,000,000 clones in the sample; around 96% occur only once, and about 1.1% lies in the top ten. Positively selected for CCR7, the CD45RO-negative cells used as naive CD8 cells excluded terminally differentiated effector memory CD45RA+ cells. Sequencing was performed on naive CD8+ T cells sorted from blood. These receptors were collected from a young man in good health.

The gene calls are TRBV4-3 and TRBJ1-1, with D uncertain. V lost 0 bases and J 7 bases, leaving 9 bases between the germline ends. The germline gives CDR1 LGHNA, CDR2 YSLEER. This CDR3 region has 13 residues. The CDR3: CASSQDLEVEAFF. The CDR3 region has the DNA TGCGCCAGCAGCCAAGATTTGGAAGTTGAAGCTTTCTTT.

The rearrangement uses TRBV6-1 and TRBJ2-2; D gene uncertain. The germline V gene has CDR1 MNHNS and CDR2 SASEGT. This CDR3 has 12 residues. V gave up 3 bases and J gave up 7 bases, with 6 bases separating them. The CDR3 DNA sequence: TGTGCCAGCAGTGACATCGACGGGGAGCTGTTTTTT. It specifies CASSDIDGELFF.

The chain uses TRBV10-2 and TRBJ2-5; the D gene is possibly TRBD1 (6 bases). Germline V CDR1 and CDR2: WSHSY, SAAADI. V lost 6 bases and J lost 7, with 30 bases in between. The CDR3 length is 18 residues. This chain's CDR3 is CASRSVGTRQAPWGTQYF. CDR3 nucleotides: TGCGCCAGCAGGTCGGTGGGGACGAGACAGGCGCCTTGGGGGACCCAGTACTTC.

J is TRBJ1-1 and V is TRBV5-4, with D tentatively TRBD1 (5 bases). CDR3 length: 13 amino acids. V was trimmed by 4 bases and J by 10 bases, leaving 17 bases between them. Germline-derived CDR1 and CDR2 are SGHNT and YYREEE (reference sequence). CDR3 loop: CASSPLAGVGAFF. CDR3 DNA sequence: TGTGCCAGCAGCCCCCTCGCGGGGGTGGGAGCTTTCTTT.

A single count supports this clone. The V gene is TRBV19, the J gene TRBJ2-7; 9 positions match TRBD2. V shed 4 bases and J 2 bases; nucleotides not matched to a gene: 12. The CDR3 is 17 residues long. In germline, CDR1 is LNHDA, CDR2 SQIVND (reference sequence). CDR3 DNA sequence: TGTGCCAGTAGTACCTCCCCTAGCGGGGCGCTCCCCTACGAGCAGTACTTC. It is translated as CASSTSPSGALPYEQYF. The full variable domain, in which reference TRBV19 and TRBJ2-7 provide the parts outside the CDR3, is DGGITQSPKYLFRKEGQNVTLSCEQNLNHDAMYWYRQDPGQGLRLIYYSQIVNDFQKGDIAEGYSVSREKKESFPLTVTSAQKNPTAFYLCASSTSPSGALPYEQYFGPGTRLTVT.

The chain uses TRBV7-9 and TRBJ1-6; tentatively, D is TRBD1 (6 bases). The CDR3 consists of 17 residues. The V end was cut by 1 base, the J end by 5 bases, with 15 bases between. Looked up from germline, CDR1 is SEHNR and CDR2 is FQNEAQ (reference sequence). CDR3 nucleotides: TGTGCCAGCAGCTTAGAGTACAGGGAGATCGATAATTCACCCCTCCACTTT. As protein: CASSLEYREIDNSPLHF.

A word on this clone: Other DNA sequences from this sample encode an identical CDR3 as well. The chain is built from TRBV9 and TRBJ2-7; D remains unclear. Germline V gene sequence: CDR1 SGDLS, CDR2 YYNGEE. Deletions cut 2 bases from V and 0 bases from J, with 9 bases between. The CDR3 spans 14 residues. The CDR3 sequence is CASSVGVSSYEQYF. In nucleotides, the CDR3 is TGTGCCAGCAGCGTTGGGGTTAGCTCCTACGAGCAGTACTTC. Full variable domain (missing parts from reference TRBV9 and TRBJ2-7): DSGVTQTPKHLITATGQRVTLRCSPRSGDLSVYWYQQSLDQGLQFLIQYYNGEERAKGNILERFSAQQFPDLHSELNLSSLELGDSALYFCASSVGVSSYEQYFGPGTRLTVT.

The chain combines TRBV13 with TRBJ2-1; tentatively, D is TRBD2 (5 bases). There are 16 residues in the CDR3. V was clipped by 5 bases and J by 10 bases, with 24 bases between them. Germline V gives CDR1 PRHDT, CDR2 FYEKMQ (reference sequence). CDR3 residues: CASSALLRDQLGEQFF. The CDR3 DNA reads TGTGCCAGCAGCGCCCTCCTCCGGGATCAGCTGGGCGAGCAGTTCTTC.

This chain links TRBV5-5 with TRBJ2-7; TRBD1 matches 9 bases. From germline, CDR1 is SGHKS and CDR2 YYEKEE (reference sequence). The CDR3 is 14 residues long. Trimming cost V 4 bases and J 5 bases; bases outside gene matches: 7. CDR3 amino acids: CASSPGQGHNEQYF. The CDR3 bases are TGTGCCAGCAGCCCGGGACAGGGACACAACGAGCAGTACTTC. Combining the CDR3 with reference TRBV5-5 and TRBJ2-7 gives the whole variable domain DAGVTQSPTHLIKTRGQQVTLRCSPISGHKSVSWYQQVLGQGPQFIFQYYEKEERGRGNFPDRFSARQFPNYSSELNVNALLLGDSALYLCASSPGQGHNEQYFGPGTRLTVT.

Concerning this clone itself: The same CDR3 also results from other DNA sequences found in this sample. This chain connects TRBV19 to TRBJ1-2; 9 nucleotides match TRBD1. There are 14 residues in the CDR3. CDR1 and CDR2 (germline): LNHDA, SQIVND (reference sequence). After removal of 8 bases from V and 4 bases from J, the junction contained 8 bases not matched to a gene. The CDR3 nucleotides are TGTGCCAGTTCATCCCCGGACAGGGGCTATGGCTACACCTTC. This sequence encodes CASSSPDRGYGYTF.

On this clone: Other DNA sequences in this specimen translate into the identical CDR3. This rearrangement joins TRBV27 to TRBJ2-6, with TRBD2 as a possible D gene (5 bases). Per germline, CDR1 MNHEY and CDR2 SMNVEV (reference sequence). Trimming cost V 3 bases and J 0 bases, with 6 bases left between them. The CDR3 length is 15 residues. The DNA for the CDR3 is TGTGCCAGCAGTTTGGGGAGCTCTGGGGCCAACGTCCTGACTTTC. It yields the protein CASSLGSSGANVLTF. The full variable domain, its missing parts supplied by reference TRBV27 and TRBJ2-6, is EAQVTQNPRYLITVTGKKLTVTCSQNMNHEYMSWYRQDPGLGLRQIYYSMNVEVTDKGDVPEGYKVSRKEKRNFPLILESPSPNQTSLYFCASSLGSSGANVLTFGAGSRLTVL.

The rearrangement joins TRBV6-5 to TRBJ2-7; the D is unclear. Trimming left V 0 bases short and J 5 bases short, with 17 bases between. CDR1 and CDR2 from the germline V gene are MNHEY and SVGAGI. The CDR3 length is 16 residues. CDR3 in amino acids: CASSYSETTLSNEQYF. CDR3 nucleotides: TGTGCCAGCAGTTACTCTGAGACCACCTTGAGCAACGAGCAGTACTTC.

The rearrangement links TRBV9 to TRBJ2-5; D uncertain. The CDR3 runs to 16 residues. V gave up 0 bases and J gave up 0 bases, with 12 bases separating them. Germline CDR1 reads SGDLS; CDR2 reads YYNGEE. The CDR3 nucleotides read TGTGCCAGCAGCGTAGGAGTTGGTACAAACCAAGAGACCCAGTACTTC. Translation gives CASSVGVGTNQETQYF.

The genes are TRBV18 and TRBJ2-1; 9 bases are a match to TRBD1. The J segment lost 7 bases and the V segment lost 0 bases, leaving 7 bases of the junction unmatched. The germline CDR1 and CDR2 sequences are KGHSH and LQKENI. The CDR3 length is 16 residues. DNA of the CDR3: TGTGCCAGCTCACCACCGTCACAGGGGGCGCGAAATGAGCAGTTCTTC. Translation: CASSPPSQGARNEQFF.

In the case of this clone: The same CDR3 can be traced to other DNA sequences in this sample. This chain uses TRBV27 with TRBJ2-1, with 8 bases lining up with TRBD2. This CDR3 region has 16 residues. Trimming removed 1 base from V and 0 bases from J; junction bases left unmatched: 2. Germline CDR1 is MNHEY and CDR2 is SMNVEV (reference sequence). In DNA, the CDR3 is TGTGCCAGCAGTTTATTAGCGGGATCCTCCTACAATGAGCAGTTCTTC. This translates into CASSLLAGSSYNEQFF.

V gene TRBV4-2 combines with J gene TRBJ2-5; no firm D call. Between the trimmed V and J ends, which lost 4 bases and 3 bases, there was a span of 9 bases. The CDR3 is 13 residues long. Per germline, CDR1 LGHNA and CDR2 YNFKEQ. The CDR3 bases are TGTGCCAGCAGCCTGTCGGTTGAAGAGACCCAGTACTTC. It translates to CASSLSVEETQYF.

This chain connects TRBV7-9 to TRBJ2-1, with 10 bases identical to TRBD2. CDR1 and CDR2 (germline): SEHNR, FQNEAQ (reference sequence). J lost 3 bases, V lost 8 bases, and 4 bases had no gene match. The CDR3 runs to 14 residues. CDR3 in amino acids: CASASGGIYNEQFF. In nucleotides, the CDR3 is TGTGCCAGCGCTAGCGGGGGAATCTACAATGAGCAGTTCTTC. Full variable domain (rest looked up from reference TRBV7-9 and TRBJ2-1): DTGVSQNPRHKITKRGQNVTFRCDPISEHNRLYWYRQTLGQGPEFLTYFQNEAQLEKSRLLSDRFSAERPKGSFSTLEIQRTEQGDSAMYLCASASGGIYNEQFFGPGTRLTVL.

This clone was picked up a small number of times. The chain joins TRBV2 to TRBJ1-2, with D unclear. CDR3 length equals 14 residues. V was trimmed by 0 bases and J by 5 bases, leaving 10 bases between them. Germline loops: CDR1 SNHLY, CDR2 FYNNEI. CDR3 sequence: CASSEAYIEYGYTF. The CDR3 nucleotides are TGTGCCAGCAGTGAAGCTTACATCGAATATGGCTACACCTTC. Full variable domain (rest looked up from reference TRBV2 and TRBJ1-2): EPEVTQTPSHQVTQMGQEVILRCVPISNHLYFYWYRQILGQKVEFLVSFYNNEISEKSEIFDDQFSVERPDGSNFTLKIRSTKLEDSAMYFCASSEAYIEYGYTFGSGTRLTVV.

The CDR3: CASSLSFRDWTSNEQFF. In DNA, the CDR3 is TGTGCCAGCAGTTTATCTTTTAGGGATTGGACCTCCAATGAGCAGTTCTTC. V usage is TRBV27 and J usage is TRBJ2-1; no firm D call. Germline CDR1 and CDR2: MNHEY and SMNVEV (reference sequence). CDR3 length equals 17 residues. The V and J ends lost 0 bases and 6 bases respectively, with 18 bases between them.

This rearrangement joins TRBV7-6 to TRBJ1-1; D not certain. The germline V gene encodes CDR1 SGHVS and CDR2 FNYEAQ. This CDR3 spans 13 amino acids. Deletions cut 1 base from V and 5 bases from J, with 8 bases between. The CDR3 nucleotides read TGTGCCAGCAGCTTAGATTATGGGACTGAAGCTTTCTTT. Protein sequence: CASSLDYGTEAFF.

V gene TRBV11-1 combines with J gene TRBJ2-2; TRBD2 matches at 8 bases. V lost 6 bases to trimming and J lost 7 bases; unmatched junction nucleotides: 7. The CDR3 length is 14 residues. Germline assignment: CDR1 SGHAT and CDR2 FQDESV (reference sequence). CDR3 residues: CASSPSGGGGELFF. As DNA, the CDR3 is TGTGCCAGCAGTCCAAGCGGGGGAGGCGGGGAGCTGTTTTTT.

This clone came up once. This chain connects TRBV6-5 to TRBJ2-7; possibly TRBD2 for D (6 bases). Trimming cost V 6 bases and J 0 bases, with 15 bases left between them. The germline CDR1 and CDR2 sequences are MNHEY and SVGAGI. The CDR3 runs 15 residues. CDR3 sequence: CASRPVAESSYEQYF. CDR3 coding DNA: TGTGCCAGCAGACCCGTAGCGGAGAGCTCCTACGAGCAGTACTTC.

Regarding this clone: A much larger clone is a single base away; this may be a read error. At the DNA level, this CDR3 is encoded by other sequences in the same sample as well. The chain recombines TRBV5-6 with TRBJ1-1; D might be TRBD1 (5 bases). This CDR3 comprises 13 residues. Trimming stripped 2 bases from V and 1 base from J, with 6 bases between. The V gene's germline CDR1 is SGHDT and CDR2 YYEEEE. The CDR3 DNA sequence: TGTGCCAGCAGCTTCGGGGGGAACACTGAAGCTTTCTTT. Its protein product is CASSFGGNTEAFF.

This chain uses TRBV2 with TRBJ2-7; 12 positions agree with TRBD2. Trimming removed 6 bases from V and 2 bases from J; junction bases left unmatched: 5. The CDR3 totals 15 residues. Germline CDR1 is SNHLY and CDR2 is FYNNEI. CDR3 in DNA: TGTGCCAGCAGGAATCTAGCGGGGGGGCCCTACGAGCAGTACTTC. Amino acids: CASRNLAGGPYEQYF.

V is TRBV5-1 and J is TRBJ2-1; 7 bases map to TRBD2. The trim removed 6 bases at V and 2 bases at J, leaving 8 bases unmatched. Germline CDR1 reads SGHRS; CDR2 reads YFSETQ. There are 15 residues in the CDR3. CDR3 sequence (DNA): TGCGCCAGCACCGGACTGGGAGGGGCCTACAATGAGCAGTTCTTC. This translates into CASTGLGGAYNEQFF.

V usage is TRBV7-2 and J usage is TRBJ2-7; a possible D gene is TRBD2 (6 bases). The CDR3 totals 16 residues. The V end was cut by 5 bases, the J end by 5 bases, with 22 bases between. CDR1 and CDR2 from the germline V gene are SGHTA and FQGNSA. In nucleotides, the CDR3 is TGTGCCAGCAGCCCGTTCCCCGGGACTCCGGACGACGAGCAGTACTTC. It is translated as CASSPFPGTPDDEQYF.

Note on this clone: At the DNA level, this CDR3 is encoded by other sequences in the same sample as well. This rearrangement joins TRBV7-9 to TRBJ2-1; no definite D call. Germline loops: CDR1 SEHNR, CDR2 FQNEAQ (reference sequence). The CDR3 is 12 amino acids. The V end was cut by 1 base, the J end by 7 bases, with 5 bases between. In DNA, the CDR3 is TGTGCCAGCAGCTTAGGGAGAAATGAGCAGTTCTTC. Amino acid sequence: CASSLGRNEQFF.